The 6 T cell receptor beta chains in this list originate from one sample, sequenced in a study of Graves' ophthalmopathy and Graves' hyperthyroidism. Amplification from RNA transcripts yielded the TCR beta CDR3 regions. RT-PCR was first run with HTBI primers, then multiplex PCR in a second round. Using its own MiXCR run on the multiplex PCR reads, TCRdb lists one record per CDR3 protein. The sample consists of a few hundred thousand distinct CDR3 sequences, 20% to 25% of them appearing once. Sequenced input: peripheral blood. The receptors stem from a woman aged 45-65 years with Graves' ophthalmopathy.

This clonotype occurred many times. The CDR3 DNA is TGTGCCTGGGACAGAGACAATCAGCCCCAGCATTTT. Translated: CAWDRDNQPQHF. V and J are TRBV30 and TRBJ1-5; the D gene is possibly TRBD1 (5 bases). Between the trimmed V and J ends, which lost 5 bases and 3 bases, there was a span of 8 bases. CDR3 length: 12 residues. CDR1 is GTSNPN, CDR2 SVGIG, per germline (reference sequence).

This clonotype has more than one count but fewer than ten. This chain uses TRBV30 with TRBJ1-2; D gene uncertain. The CDR3 has 14 amino acids. Trimming took 4 bases from V and 1 from J, leaving 13 bases between them. CDR1 is GTSNPN, CDR2 SVGIG, per germline (reference sequence). DNA for the CDR3: TGTGCCTGGATTTCCATGACGGGTAACTATGGCTACACCTTC. As protein: CAWISMTGNYGYTF.

Regarding this clonotype: A read error is possible here, since a much larger clone lies one base away. The chain combines TRBV5-1 with TRBJ2-7; D ambiguous. This CDR3 contains 13 residues. Germline values: CDR1 SGHRS, CDR2 YFSETQ. The V end lost 4 bases, the J end lost 0 bases, and 8 bases lay between the germline ends. The CDR3 loop reads CASSPPISYEQYF. The DNA for the CDR3 is TGCGCCAGCAGCCCACCCATCTCCTACGAGCAGTACTTC.

This clonotype was seen at least ten times. The chain links TRBV4-1 to TRBJ2-5, with unresolved D. V was cut by 1 base and J by 3 bases, with 6 bases left in between. The germline gives CDR1 MGHRA, CDR2 YSYEKL. The CDR3 runs 13 residues. DNA of the CDR3: TGCGCCAGCAGCCAAGGATGGGAAGAGACCCAGTACTTC. Its translation is CASSQGWEETQYF.

This clonotype was observed a few times. In DNA form, the CDR3 reads TGTGCCAGCAGCTTGGAGTCCCCCAAGGGCACTGAAGCTTTCTTT. Translation: CASSLESPKGTEAFF. This chain uses TRBV5-6 with TRBJ1-1; D is ambiguous. The CDR3 has 15 amino acids. Trimming cost V 0 bases and J 4 bases, with 13 bases left between them. Per germline, CDR1 SGHDT and CDR2 YYEEEE.

This sequence joins TRBV11-3 and TRBJ2-2; possibly TRBD2 for D (6 bases). This CDR3 contains 15 residues. Germline-derived CDR1 and CDR2 are SGHNT and YENEEA. Deletions cut 3 bases from V and 4 bases from J, with 12 bases between. The DNA for the CDR3 is TGTGCCAGCAGCTTTTTCGGGAGAGGCACCGGGGAGCTGTTTTTT. As protein: CASSFFGRGTGELFF.